Following are 10 T cell receptor beta chains from one sample sequenced in a study of brain T cells in children with intractable seizures. The time point: blood from clinic visit 5 months post-surgery; TSC patient then seizure free. Data came from immunoSEQ multiplex PCR; TCRdb stores just in-frame clones and leaves some out. Among about 340,000 clones listed, about 94% were seen once. The sequencing used peripheral blood, collected approximately 5 months after surgery. The receptors were gathered from a boy younger than two with tuberous sclerosis and intractable seizures.

This chain connects TRBV7-9 to TRBJ2-7, with D possibly TRBD2 on 6 matching bases. This CDR3 is 15 amino acids long. With 3 bases removed from V and 2 bases from J, the gap between germline ends came to 14 bases. Germline assignment: CDR1 SEHNR and CDR2 FQNEAQ (reference sequence). CDR3 in DNA: TGTGCCAGCAGCTTGGAGGGCAGTGGGGCCTACGAGCAGTACTTC. Translating gives CASSLEGSGAYEQYF.

In this sample, this clone turned up once. The CDR3 here is CASSLHGTSGSGDTQYF. In DNA, the CDR3 is TGTGCCAGCAGCCTCCACGGGACTAGCGGGAGTGGAGATACGCAGTATTTT. The genes are TRBV11-2 and TRBJ2-3, with 14 bases matching TRBD2. The length of the CDR3 is 17 residues. Trimming took 5 bases from V and 5 from J; bases not matched to a gene: 9. The germline gives CDR1 SGHAT, CDR2 FQNNGV.

The chain links TRBV2 to TRBJ2-7; TRBD1 or TRBD2 may be the D gene (5 bases each). V was clipped by 7 bases and J by 2 bases, with 9 bases between them. CDR1 is SNHLY and CDR2 is FYNNEI in the germline V gene. The CDR3 loop spans 12 amino acids. CDR3 protein: CASTQGAYEQYF. CDR3 DNA: TGTGCCAGCACGCAGGGAGCCTACGAGCAGTACTTC.

The count of this clone is one. The chain employs TRBV18 and TRBJ2-1; D unresolved. CDR3 length: 13 amino acids. Trimming took 3 bases from V and 8 from J, leaving 11 bases between them. Germline V gene data show CDR1 as KGHSH and CDR2 as LQKENI. The CDR3 sequence is CASSPLGSHEQFF. CDR3 nucleotides: TGTGCCAGCTCACCGCTGGGTAGCCATGAGCAGTTCTTC.

The chain couples TRBV6-5 to TRBJ2-7; D tentatively fits TRBD1 or TRBD2 (5 bases each). The V end was cut by 2 bases, the J end by 2 bases, with 10 bases between. The CDR3 has 14 residues. The germline CDR1 and CDR2 sequences are MNHEY and SVGAGI. The CDR3 nucleotides are TGTGCCAGCAGTTACGGGACCGCCACCTACGAGCAGTACTTC. Encoded protein: CASSYGTATYEQYF.

CDR3 protein: CATKHFSGRFYEQYF. Written as DNA, the CDR3 is TGTGCCACCAAACATTTTTCGGGAAGGTTCTACGAGCAGTACTTC. The genes are TRBV27 and TRBJ2-7, with D maybe TRBD2 (5 bases). CDR3 length equals 15 residues. Germline V lookup: CDR1 MNHEY, CDR2 SMNVEV (reference sequence). V lost 10 bases to trimming and J lost 3 bases, with 22 bases between them.

The gene calls are TRBV5-4 and TRBJ2-2; the D is unclear. The germline V gene has CDR1 SGHNT and CDR2 YYREEE (reference sequence). The CDR3 spans 14 residues. Trimming stripped 1 base from V and 4 bases from J, with 8 bases between. In nucleotides, the CDR3 is TGTGCCAGCAGCTTGATAGATGGCACCGGGGAGCTGTTTTTT. This sequence encodes CASSLIDGTGELFF.

The V and J genes are TRBV5-1 and TRBJ2-5; D is possibly TRBD2 (5 bases). CDR3 length: 15 amino acids. Looked up from germline, CDR1 is SGHRS and CDR2 is YFSETQ. Trimming cost V 0 bases and J 4 bases, with 13 bases left between them. The CDR3 here is CASSLEWLAAETQYF. The CDR3 DNA reads TGCGCCAGCAGCTTGGAATGGCTAGCTGCAGAGACCCAGTACTTC. The variable domain in full, completed from reference TRBV5-1 and TRBJ2-5, reads KAGVTQTPRYLIKTRGQQVTLSCSPISGHRSVSWYQQTPGQGLQFLFEYFSETQRNKGNFPGRFSGRQFSNSRSEMNVSTLELGDSALYLCASSLEWLAAETQYFGPGTRLLVL.

The V call is TRBV4-2, the J call TRBJ1-1, with TRBD1 matching 7 bases. The ends lost 3 bases at V and 2 bases at J; junction bases unmatched: 6. The CDR3 extends over 15 amino acids. Germline V gene sequence: CDR1 LGHNA, CDR2 YNFKEQ. The CDR3 spells CASSHPQGVNTEAFF. The CDR3 nucleotides read TGTGCCAGCAGCCATCCGCAGGGGGTTAACACTGAAGCTTTCTTT.

The CDR3 loop reads CASSPLGTDTQYF. The DNA of the CDR3 is TGTGCCAGCAGCCCTTTGGGCACAGATACGCAGTATTTT. The chain recombines TRBV3-1 (or the pseudogene TRBV3-2) with TRBJ2-3; D remains ambiguous. Germline CDR1 LGHDT, CDR2 YNNKEL (reference sequence). The CDR3 is 13 residues long. V lost 4 bases and J lost 1, with 6 bases in between.